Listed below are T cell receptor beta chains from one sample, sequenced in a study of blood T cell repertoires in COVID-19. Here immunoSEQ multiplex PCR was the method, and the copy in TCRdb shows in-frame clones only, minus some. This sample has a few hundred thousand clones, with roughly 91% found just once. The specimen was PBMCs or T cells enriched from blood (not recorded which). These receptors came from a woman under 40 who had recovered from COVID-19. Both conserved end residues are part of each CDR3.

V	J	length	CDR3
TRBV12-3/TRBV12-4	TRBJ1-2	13	CASSLQGGYGYTF
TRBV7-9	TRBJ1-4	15	CASSASGTASEKLFF
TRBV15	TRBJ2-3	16	CATSRDGRGNTDTQYF
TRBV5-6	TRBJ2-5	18	CASSRGTSGMMSRGTQYF
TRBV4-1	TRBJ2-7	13	CASRDTGFGEQYF
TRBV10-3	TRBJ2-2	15	CAISRRPTSTGELFF
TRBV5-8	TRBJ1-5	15	CASSWGHSVDQPQHF
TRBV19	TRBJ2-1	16	CASSRGASGRIDEQFF
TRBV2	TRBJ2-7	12	CASRDSGSEQYF
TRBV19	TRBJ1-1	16	CASSAYRGKGNTEAFF
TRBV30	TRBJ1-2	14	CAWRKQGAGYGYTF
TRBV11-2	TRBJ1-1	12	CASSDRGFEAFF
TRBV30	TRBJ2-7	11	CAWRHTYEQYF
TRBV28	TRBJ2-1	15	CASTRGQGAYNEQFF
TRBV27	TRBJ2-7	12	CASSKPRGLEYF
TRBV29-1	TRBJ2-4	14	CSVGDGTSWDIQYF
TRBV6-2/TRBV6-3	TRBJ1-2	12	CASSRTVGGYTF
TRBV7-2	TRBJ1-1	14	CASSLRQTITEAFF
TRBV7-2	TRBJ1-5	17	CASSAASGHPAAQPQHF
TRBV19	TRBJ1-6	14	CASGRGSYNSPLHF
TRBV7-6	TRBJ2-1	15	CASSSTGDSYNEQFF
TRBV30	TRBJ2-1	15	CAWSGRREGFLEQFF
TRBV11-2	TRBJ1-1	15	CASSLWGPMNTEAFF
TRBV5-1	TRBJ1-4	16	CASSGKLQGGGEKLFF
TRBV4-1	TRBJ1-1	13	CASSLWQGTEAFF
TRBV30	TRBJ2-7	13	CAWTGEVGYEQYF
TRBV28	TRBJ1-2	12	CASSSGISGYTF
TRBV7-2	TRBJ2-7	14	CASSLSAIEYEQYF
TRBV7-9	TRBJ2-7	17	CASSPGTSGRASYEQYF
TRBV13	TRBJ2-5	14	CASSLAFSGETQYF
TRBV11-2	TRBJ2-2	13	CASSPRVSGELFF
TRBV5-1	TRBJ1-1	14	CASSQDKQNTEAFF
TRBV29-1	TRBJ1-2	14	CSAEGRGHNYGYTF
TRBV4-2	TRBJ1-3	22	CASSQDPGAGGMRRSSGNTIYF
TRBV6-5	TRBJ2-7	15	CASSPLWASSYEQYF